This T cell receptor (beta chain) was found in a study of identical twins. TCRdb reprocessed the 5' RACE reads with MiXCR, giving one entry per CDR3 protein. The sample has roughly 750,000 distinct CDR3 sequences, approximately 22% seen once. V lost 4 bases, J lost 8 bases, and 22 bases lay in between. Looked up from germline, CDR1 is SEHNR and CDR2 is FQNEAQ (reference sequence). The CDR3 is 16 residues long. The sample was also linked to a second study, of T cells expressing NK-cell markers. That study adds: Source material for TCR beta repertoires consisted of sorted CD3+CD56+NKG2C+, CD3+CD56+NKG2C- and CD3+CD56-NKG2C+ T cells. In a few donors, dominant clonotypes made up roughly 28.3-65% of CD3+CD56-NKG2C+ cells. HCMV specificity of expanded NKG2C+ T cell clones remained unclear.

Material: PBMCs. The receptor's source is a woman younger than 30 in good health. The rearrangement links TRBV7-9 to TRBJ2-3, with D possibly matching TRBD2 (6 bases). CDR3 coding DNA: TGTGCCAGCAGCTACGACCGGGACTCCTACCATGGTACGCAGTATTTT. Translated, it gives CASSYDRDSYHGTQYF.